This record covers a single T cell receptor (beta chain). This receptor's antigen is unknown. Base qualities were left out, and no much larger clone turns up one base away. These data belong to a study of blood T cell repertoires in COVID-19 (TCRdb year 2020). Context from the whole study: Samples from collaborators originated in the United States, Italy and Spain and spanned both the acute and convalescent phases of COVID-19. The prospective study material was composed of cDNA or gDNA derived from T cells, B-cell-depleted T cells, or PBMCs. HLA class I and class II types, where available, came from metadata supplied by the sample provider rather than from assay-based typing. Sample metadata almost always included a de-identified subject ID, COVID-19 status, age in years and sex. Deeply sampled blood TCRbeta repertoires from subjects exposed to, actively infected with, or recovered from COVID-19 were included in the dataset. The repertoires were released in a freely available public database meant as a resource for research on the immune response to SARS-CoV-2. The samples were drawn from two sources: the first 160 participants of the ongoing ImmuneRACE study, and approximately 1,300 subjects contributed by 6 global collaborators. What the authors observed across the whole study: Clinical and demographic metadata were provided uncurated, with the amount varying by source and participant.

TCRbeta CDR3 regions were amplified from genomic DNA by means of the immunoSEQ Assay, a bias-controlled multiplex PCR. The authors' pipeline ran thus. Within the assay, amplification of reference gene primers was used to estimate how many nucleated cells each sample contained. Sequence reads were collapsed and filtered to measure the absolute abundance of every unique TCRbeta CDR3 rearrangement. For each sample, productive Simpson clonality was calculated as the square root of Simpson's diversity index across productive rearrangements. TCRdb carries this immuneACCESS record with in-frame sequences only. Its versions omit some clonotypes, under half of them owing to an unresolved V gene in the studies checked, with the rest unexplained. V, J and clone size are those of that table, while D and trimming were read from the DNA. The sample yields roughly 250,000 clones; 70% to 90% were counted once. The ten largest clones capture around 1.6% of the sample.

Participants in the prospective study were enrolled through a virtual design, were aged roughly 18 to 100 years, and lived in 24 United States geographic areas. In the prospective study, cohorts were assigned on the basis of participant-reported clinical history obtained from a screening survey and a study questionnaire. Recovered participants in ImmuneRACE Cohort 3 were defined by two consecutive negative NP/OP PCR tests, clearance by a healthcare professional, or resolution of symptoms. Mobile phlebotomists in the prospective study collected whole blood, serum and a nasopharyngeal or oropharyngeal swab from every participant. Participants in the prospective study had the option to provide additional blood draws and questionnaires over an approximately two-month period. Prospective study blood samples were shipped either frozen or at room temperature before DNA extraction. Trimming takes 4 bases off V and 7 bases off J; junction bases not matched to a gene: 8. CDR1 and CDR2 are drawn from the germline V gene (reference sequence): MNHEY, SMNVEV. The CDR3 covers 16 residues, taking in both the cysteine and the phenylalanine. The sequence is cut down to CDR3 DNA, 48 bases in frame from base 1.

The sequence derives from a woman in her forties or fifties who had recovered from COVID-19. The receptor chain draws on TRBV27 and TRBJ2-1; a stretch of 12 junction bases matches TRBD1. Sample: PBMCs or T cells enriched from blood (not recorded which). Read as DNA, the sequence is TGTGCCAGCAGTTCCCCCGGGACAGGGGGCATGAATGAGCAGTTCTTC. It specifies CASSSPGTGGMNEQFF.